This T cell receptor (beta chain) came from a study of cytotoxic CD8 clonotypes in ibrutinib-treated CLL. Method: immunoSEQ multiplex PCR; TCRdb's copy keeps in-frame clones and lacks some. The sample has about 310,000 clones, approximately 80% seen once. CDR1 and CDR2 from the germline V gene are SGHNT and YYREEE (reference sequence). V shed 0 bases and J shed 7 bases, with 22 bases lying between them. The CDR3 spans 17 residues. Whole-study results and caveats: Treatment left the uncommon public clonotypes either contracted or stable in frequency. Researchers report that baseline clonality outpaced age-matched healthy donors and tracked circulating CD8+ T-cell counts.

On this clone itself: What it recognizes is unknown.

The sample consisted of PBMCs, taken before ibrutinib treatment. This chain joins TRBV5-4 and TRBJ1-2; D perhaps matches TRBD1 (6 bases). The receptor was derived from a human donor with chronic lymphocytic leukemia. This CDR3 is CASSLAWGAPTDFGYTF. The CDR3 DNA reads TGTGCCAGCAGCTTGGCCTGGGGGGCTCCGACAGATTTTGGCTACACCTTC.